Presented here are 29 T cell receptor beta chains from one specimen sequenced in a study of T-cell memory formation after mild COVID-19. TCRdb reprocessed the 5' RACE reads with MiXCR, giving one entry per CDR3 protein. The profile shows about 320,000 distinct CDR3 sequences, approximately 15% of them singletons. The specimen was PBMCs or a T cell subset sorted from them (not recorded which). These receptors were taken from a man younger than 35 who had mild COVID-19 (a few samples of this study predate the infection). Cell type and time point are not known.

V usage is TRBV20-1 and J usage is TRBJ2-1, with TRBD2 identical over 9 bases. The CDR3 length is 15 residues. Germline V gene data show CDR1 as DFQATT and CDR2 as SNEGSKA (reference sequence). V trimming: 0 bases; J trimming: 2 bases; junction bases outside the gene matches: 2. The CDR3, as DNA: TGCAGTGCTAGAGATAGCGGGGGACCCTACAATGAGCAGTTCTTC. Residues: CSARDSGGPYNEQFF.

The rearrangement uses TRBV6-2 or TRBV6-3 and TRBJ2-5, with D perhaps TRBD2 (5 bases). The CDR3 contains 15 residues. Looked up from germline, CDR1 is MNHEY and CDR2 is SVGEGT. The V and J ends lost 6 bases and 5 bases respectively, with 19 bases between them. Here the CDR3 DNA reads TGTGCCAGCAGCCCCAAAGGCGGGTCGTGGGAGACCCAGTACTTC. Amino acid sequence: CASSPKGGSWETQYF.

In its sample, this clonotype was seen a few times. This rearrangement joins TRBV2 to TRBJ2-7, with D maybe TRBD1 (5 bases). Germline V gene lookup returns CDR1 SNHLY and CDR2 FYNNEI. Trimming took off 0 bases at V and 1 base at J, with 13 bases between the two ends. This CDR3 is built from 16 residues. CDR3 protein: CASSEALGAGSYEQYF. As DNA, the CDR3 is TGTGCCAGCAGTGAAGCGCTTGGGGCAGGGTCCTACGAGCAGTACTTC.

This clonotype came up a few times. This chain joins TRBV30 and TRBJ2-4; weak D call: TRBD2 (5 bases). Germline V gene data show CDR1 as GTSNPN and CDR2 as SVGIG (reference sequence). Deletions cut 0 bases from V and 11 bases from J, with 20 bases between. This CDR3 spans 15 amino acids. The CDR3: CAWSVLGGVLSLQYF. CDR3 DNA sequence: TGTGCCTGGAGTGTACTAGGCGGCGTCCTTTCGCTTCAGTACTTC.

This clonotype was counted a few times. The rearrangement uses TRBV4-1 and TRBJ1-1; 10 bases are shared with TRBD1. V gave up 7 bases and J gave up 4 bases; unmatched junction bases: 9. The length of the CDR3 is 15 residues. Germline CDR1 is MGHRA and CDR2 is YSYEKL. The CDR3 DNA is TGCGCCAGCACCACCTCGAGGACAGGGGGCACTGAAGCTTTCTTT. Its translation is CASTTSRTGGTEAFF.

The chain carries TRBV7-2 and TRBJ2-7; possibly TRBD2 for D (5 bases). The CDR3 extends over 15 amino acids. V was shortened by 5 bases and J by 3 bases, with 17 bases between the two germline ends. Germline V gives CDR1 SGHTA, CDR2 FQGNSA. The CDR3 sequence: CASSPGPSRNYEQYF. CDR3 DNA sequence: TGTGCCAGCAGCCCCGGGCCTAGCCGGAACTACGAGCAGTACTTC.

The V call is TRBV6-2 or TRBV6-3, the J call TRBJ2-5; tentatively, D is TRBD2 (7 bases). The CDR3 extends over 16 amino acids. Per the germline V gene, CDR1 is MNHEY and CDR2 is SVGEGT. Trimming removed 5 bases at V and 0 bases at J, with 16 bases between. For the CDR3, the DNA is TGTGCCAGCAGTCCCTGGGGGGGGCCGTACCAAGAGACCCAGTACTTC. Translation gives CASSPWGGPYQETQYF.

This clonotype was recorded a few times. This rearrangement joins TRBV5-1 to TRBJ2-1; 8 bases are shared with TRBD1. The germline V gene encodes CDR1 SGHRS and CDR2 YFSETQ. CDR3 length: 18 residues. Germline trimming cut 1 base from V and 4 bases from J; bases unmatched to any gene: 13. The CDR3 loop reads CASSLYQSARQGYNEQFF. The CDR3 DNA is TGCGCCAGCAGCTTGTATCAATCCGCGAGACAGGGGTACAATGAGCAGTTCTTC.

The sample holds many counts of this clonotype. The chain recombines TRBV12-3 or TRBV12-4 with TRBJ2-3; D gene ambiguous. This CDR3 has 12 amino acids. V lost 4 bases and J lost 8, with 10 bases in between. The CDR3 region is CASSSSPSTQYF. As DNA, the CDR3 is TGTGCCAGCAGTTCCAGCCCCTCTACGCAGTATTTT.

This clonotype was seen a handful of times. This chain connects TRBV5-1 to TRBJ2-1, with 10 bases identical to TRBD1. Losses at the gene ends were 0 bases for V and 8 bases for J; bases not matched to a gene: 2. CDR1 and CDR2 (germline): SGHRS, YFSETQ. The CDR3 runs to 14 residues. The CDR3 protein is CASSLGQGADEQFF. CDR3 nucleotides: TGCGCCAGCAGCTTGGGACAGGGGGCCGATGAGCAGTTCTTC. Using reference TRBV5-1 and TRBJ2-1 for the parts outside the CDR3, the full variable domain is KAGVTQTPRYLIKTRGQQVTLSCSPISGHRSVSWYQQTPGQGLQFLFEYFSETQRNKGNFPGRFSGRQFSNSRSEMNVSTLELGDSALYLCASSLGQGADEQFFGPGTRLTVL.

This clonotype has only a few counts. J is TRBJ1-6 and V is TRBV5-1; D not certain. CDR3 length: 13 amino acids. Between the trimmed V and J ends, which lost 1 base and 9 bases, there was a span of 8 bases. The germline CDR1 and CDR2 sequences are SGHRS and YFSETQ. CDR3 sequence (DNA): TGCGCCAGCAGCTTGTCTGGCATTTCACCCCTCCACTTT. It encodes CASSLSGISPLHF. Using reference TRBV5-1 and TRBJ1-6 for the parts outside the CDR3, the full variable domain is KAGVTQTPRYLIKTRGQQVTLSCSPISGHRSVSWYQQTPGQGLQFLFEYFSETQRNKGNFPGRFSGRQFSNSRSEMNVSTLELGDSALYLCASSLSGISPLHFGNGTRLTVT.

In DNA, the CDR3 is TGTGCCAGCAGCTCCCCTGCAGATACGCAGTATTTT. This translates into CASSSPADTQYF. The chain links TRBV7-9 to TRBJ2-3; D remains unclear. Germline CDR1 is SEHNR and CDR2 is FQNEAQ (reference sequence). V was pared by 4 bases and J by 4 bases, with 6 bases between. CDR3 size: 12 residues.

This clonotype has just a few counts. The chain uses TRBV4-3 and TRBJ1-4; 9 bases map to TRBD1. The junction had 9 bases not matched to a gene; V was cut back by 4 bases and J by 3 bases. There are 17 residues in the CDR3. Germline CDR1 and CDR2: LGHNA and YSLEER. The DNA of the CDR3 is TGCGCCAGCAGCCGTTACAGGGGGCGCGGAGCTAATGAAAAACTGTTTTTT. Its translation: CASSRYRGRGANEKLFF.

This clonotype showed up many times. The CDR3 protein is CASSPRPGFDTQYF. DNA for the CDR3: TGTGCCAGCAGCCCCCGGCCGGGGTTCGATACGCAGTATTTT. This rearrangement joins TRBV4-2 to TRBJ2-3; the D gene is possibly TRBD2 (5 bases). This CDR3 has 14 amino acids. CDR1 and CDR2 from the germline V gene are LGHNA and YNFKEQ. Trimming shortened V by 4 bases and J by 6 bases, and 14 bases separated the two germline ends.

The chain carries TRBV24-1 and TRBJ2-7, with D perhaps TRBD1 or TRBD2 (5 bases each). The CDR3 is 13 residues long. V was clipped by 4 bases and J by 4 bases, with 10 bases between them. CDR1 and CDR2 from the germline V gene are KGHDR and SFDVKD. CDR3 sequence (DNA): TGTGCCACCAGTGAAGGGACCCTGTACGAGCAGTACGTC. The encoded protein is CATSEGTLYEQYV.

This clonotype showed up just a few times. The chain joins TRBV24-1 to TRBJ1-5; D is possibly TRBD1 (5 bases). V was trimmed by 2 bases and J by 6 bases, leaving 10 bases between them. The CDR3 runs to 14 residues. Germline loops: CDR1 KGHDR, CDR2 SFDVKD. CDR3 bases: TGTGCCACCAGTGATTGGGGGGTTTTTCAGCCCCAGCATTTT. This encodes CATSDWGVFQPQHF.

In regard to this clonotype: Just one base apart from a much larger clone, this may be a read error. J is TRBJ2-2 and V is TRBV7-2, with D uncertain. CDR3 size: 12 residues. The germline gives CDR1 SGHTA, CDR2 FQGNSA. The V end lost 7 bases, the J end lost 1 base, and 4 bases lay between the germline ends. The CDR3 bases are TGTGCCAGCACCCTGAACACCGGGGAGCTGTTTTTT. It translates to CASTLNTGELFF.

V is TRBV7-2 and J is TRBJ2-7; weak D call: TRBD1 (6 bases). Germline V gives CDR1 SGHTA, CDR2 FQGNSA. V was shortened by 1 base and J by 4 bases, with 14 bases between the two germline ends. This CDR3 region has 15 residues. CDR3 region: CASSLGPRGGYEQYF. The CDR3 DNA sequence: TGTGCCAGCAGCTTAGGCCCCAGGGGTGGGTACGAGCAGTACTTC.

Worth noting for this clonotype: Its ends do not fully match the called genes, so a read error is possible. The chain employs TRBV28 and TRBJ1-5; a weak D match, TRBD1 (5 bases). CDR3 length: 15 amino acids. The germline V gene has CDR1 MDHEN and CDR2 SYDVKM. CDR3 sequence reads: CASGLIPRVNQPQHF. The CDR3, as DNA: TGTGCCAGCGGTTTAATCCCCAGGGTCAATCAGCCCCAGCATTTT.

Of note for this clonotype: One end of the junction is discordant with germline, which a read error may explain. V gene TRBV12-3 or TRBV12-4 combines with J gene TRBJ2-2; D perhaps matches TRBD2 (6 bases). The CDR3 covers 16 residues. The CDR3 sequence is CAILRTGGSGTGGLFF. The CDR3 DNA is TGTGCCATCTTGAGAACTGGGGGTTCGGGGACCGGGGGGCTGTTTTTT.

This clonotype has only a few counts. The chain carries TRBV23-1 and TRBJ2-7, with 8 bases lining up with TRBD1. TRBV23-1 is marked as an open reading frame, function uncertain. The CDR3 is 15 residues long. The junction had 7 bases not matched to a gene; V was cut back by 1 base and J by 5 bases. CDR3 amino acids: CASSQWGRGRNEQYF. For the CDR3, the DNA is TGCGCCAGCAGTCAATGGGGCAGGGGGCGAAACGAGCAGTACTTC.

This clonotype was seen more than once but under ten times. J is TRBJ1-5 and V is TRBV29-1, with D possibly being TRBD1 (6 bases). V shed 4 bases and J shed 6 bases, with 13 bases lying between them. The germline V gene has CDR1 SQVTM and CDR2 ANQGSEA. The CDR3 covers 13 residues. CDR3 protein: CSVVTGQGQPQHF. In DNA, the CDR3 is TGCAGCGTTGTAACAGGGCAGGGTCAGCCCCAGCATTTT.

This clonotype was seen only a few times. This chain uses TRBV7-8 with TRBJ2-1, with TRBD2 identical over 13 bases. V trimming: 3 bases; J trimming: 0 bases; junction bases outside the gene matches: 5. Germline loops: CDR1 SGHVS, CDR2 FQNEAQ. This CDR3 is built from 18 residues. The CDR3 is CASSLGLAGPSSYNEQFF. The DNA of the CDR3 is TGTGCCAGCAGCTTGGGACTAGCGGGGCCTAGCTCCTACAATGAGCAGTTCTTC.

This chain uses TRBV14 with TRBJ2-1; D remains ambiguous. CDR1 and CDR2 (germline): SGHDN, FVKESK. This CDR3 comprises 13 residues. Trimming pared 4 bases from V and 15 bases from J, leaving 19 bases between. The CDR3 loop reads CASSRVGGRWGFF. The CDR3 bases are TGTGCCAGCAGCCGAGTGGGCGGCCGATGGGGGTTCTTC.

This CDR3 is CASSVVAGTDTQYF. The CDR3, as DNA: TGTGCCAGCAGCGTAGTAGCGGGCACAGATACGCAGTATTTT. This chain links TRBV9 with TRBJ2-3; TRBD2 is a possible D gene (6 bases). Germline V CDR1 and CDR2: SGDLS, YYNGEE. The CDR3 is 14 residues long. The germline V and J ends were trimmed by 0 bases and 1 base, with 6 bases remaining between them.

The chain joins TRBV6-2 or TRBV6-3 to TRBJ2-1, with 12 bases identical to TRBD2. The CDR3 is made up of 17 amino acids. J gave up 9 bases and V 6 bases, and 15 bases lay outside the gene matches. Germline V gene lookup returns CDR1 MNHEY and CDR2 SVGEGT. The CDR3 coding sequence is TGTGCCAGCAGCATACCCCCCCTAGCGGGGGGGCTCGGTGAGCAGTTCTTC. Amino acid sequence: CASSIPPLAGGLGEQFF.

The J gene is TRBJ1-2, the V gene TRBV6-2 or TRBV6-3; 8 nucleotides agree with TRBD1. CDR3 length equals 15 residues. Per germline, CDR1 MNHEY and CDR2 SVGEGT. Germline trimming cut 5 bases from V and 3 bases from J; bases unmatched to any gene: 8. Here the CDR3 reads CASSAWGRGHYGYTF. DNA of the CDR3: TGTGCCAGCAGTGCCTGGGGCAGGGGGCACTATGGCTACACCTTC.

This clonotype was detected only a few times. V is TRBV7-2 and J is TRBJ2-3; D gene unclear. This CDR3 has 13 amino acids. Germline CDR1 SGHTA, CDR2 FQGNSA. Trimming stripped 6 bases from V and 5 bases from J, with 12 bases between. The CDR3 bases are TGTGCCAGCAGTTTTACCTGGGTAGATACGCAGTATTTT. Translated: CASSFTWVDTQYF. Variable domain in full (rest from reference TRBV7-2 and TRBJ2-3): GAGVSQSPSNKVTEKGKDVELRCDPISGHTALYWYRQSLGQGLEFLIYFQGNSAPDKSGLPSDRFSAERTGGSVSTLTIQRTQQEDSAVYLCASSFTWVDTQYFGPGTRLTVL.

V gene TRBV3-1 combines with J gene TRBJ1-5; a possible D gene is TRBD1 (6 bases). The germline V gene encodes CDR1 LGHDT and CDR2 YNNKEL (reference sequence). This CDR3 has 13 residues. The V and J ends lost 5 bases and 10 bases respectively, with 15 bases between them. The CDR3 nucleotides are TGTGCCAGCAGCGGGAACAGGGTCCAACCCCAGCATTTT. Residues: CASSGNRVQPQHF.